The T cell receptor beta chain described here comes from a study of T cells after yellow fever vaccination. General study findings and limits: Highly abundant clonotypes carried over from the bulk population could end up in FACS-sorted repertoires as contaminants. Among primary-vaccination clones, most reappeared after the booster, at around 97% for CD4 and roughly 88% for CD8.

The CDR3 covers 16 residues. Germline lookup yields CDR1 MNHEY and CDR2 SMNVEV (reference sequence). The V and J ends lost 5 bases and 0 bases respectively, with 17 bases between them. Comments on this clonotype: Its target is unknown.

TCRdb redid the calling of the 5' RACE reads with MiXCR, one entry per CDR3 protein. The sample has over 300,000 distinct CDR3 sequences, around 6.8% seen once; the top ten hold about a sixth. The sample consisted of PBMCs, taken about 49 days after the first yellow fever vaccination. This chain links TRBV27 with TRBJ2-7, with D tentatively TRBD1 or TRBD2 (6 bases each). This TCR was recovered from a man younger than 35 who received the YFV17D yellow fever vaccine. The CDR3 region is CASSPKGGTNSYEQYF. The CDR3 DNA sequence: TGTGCCAGCAGTCCCAAGGGCGGGACAAACTCCTACGAGCAGTACTTC.